Detailed here is one TCR beta chain. Its antigen is not known. The record originates from a study of T cells after yellow fever vaccination. General observations from the study: Among all clonotypes, a small share was observed in both CD4 and CD8 compartments.

A universal primer site and UMIs were added as TCR cDNA was made by 5'RACE template switching. MiXCR, run by TCRdb on the 5' RACE reads, gives a single entry per CDR3 protein. Of hundreds of thousands of distinct CDR3 sequences in the sample, 10% to 15% were seen once. V lost 7 bases, J lost 5 bases, and 16 bases lay in between. CDR1 is SGHNT and CDR2 is YYREEE in the germline V gene (reference sequence). This CDR3 spans 13 amino acids. This TCR came from a young man who received the YFV17D yellow fever vaccine. The chain recombines TRBV5-4 with TRBJ2-7; D might be TRBD1 (7 bases). The input for sequencing was PBMCs, taken on the day of the yellow fever booster vaccination. The CDR3 DNA follows: TGTGCCAGCTCAGTCCAGGGGGGCCACGAGCAGTACTTC. Protein sequence: CASSVQGGHEQYF.